The 19 T cell receptor beta chains given below trace back to one sample, sequenced in a study of blood T cell repertoires in COVID-19. Assay used: immunoSEQ multiplex PCR; TCRdb lists only in-frame clones, some missing. The sample lists under 200,000 clones; approximately 79% were seen once. Sequencing used peripheral blood. Every receptor here comes from a woman over 75 with acute or convalescent COVID-19.

V usage is TRBV3-1 (or the pseudogene TRBV3-2) and J usage is TRBJ2-3; tentatively, D is TRBD2 (5 bases). This CDR3 comprises 14 residues. Per germline, CDR1 LGHDT and CDR2 YNNKEL (reference sequence). Trimming shortened V by 2 bases and J by 2 bases, and 8 bases separated the two germline ends. The DNA for the CDR3 is TGTGCCAGCAGCCAACGCGGGCCCACAGATACGCAGTATTTT. Translating gives CASSQRGPTDTQYF.

This chain links TRBV7-2 with TRBJ2-5, with 8 bases lining up with TRBD1. The germline CDR1 and CDR2 sequences are SGHTA and FQGNSA. V was clipped by 1 base and J by 4 bases; unmatched bases: 2. The CDR3 covers 14 residues. This CDR3 reads CASSLGRGLETQYF. The CDR3 DNA follows: TGTGCCAGCAGCTTAGGCAGGGGGCTAGAGACCCAGTACTTC.

The V and J genes are TRBV6-6 and TRBJ2-3; 12 bases agree with TRBD2. This CDR3 comprises 15 residues. J gave up 6 bases and V 6 bases, and 7 bases lay outside the gene matches. From germline, CDR1 is MNHNY and CDR2 SVGAGI (reference sequence). The CDR3 loop is CASRPTSGSRDTQYF. The CDR3 DNA sequence: TGTGCCAGCAGACCGACTAGCGGGAGTAGGGATACGCAGTATTTT.

This clone was observed a handful of times. The chain has TRBV14 and TRBJ2-5, with D tentatively TRBD2 (6 bases). The CDR3 has 14 residues. Per the germline V gene, CDR1 is SGHDN and CDR2 is FVKESK. Trimming shortened V by 2 bases and J by 5 bases, and 12 bases separated the two germline ends. The CDR3 is CASSQNGGRETQYF. CDR3 coding DNA: TGTGCCAGCAGCCAAAACGGGGGACGGGAGACCCAGTACTTC.

This clone appeared once. The chain recombines TRBV7-2 with TRBJ1-4; D is possibly TRBD1 (5 bases). Germline V gives CDR1 SGHTA, CDR2 FQGNSA. The CDR3 is 13 residues long. V lost 1 base to trimming and J lost 6 bases, with 6 bases between them. The CDR3 here is CASSLGGDEKLFF. CDR3 in DNA: TGTGCCAGCAGCTTAGGGGGCGATGAAAAACTGTTTTTT. The variable domain in full, completed from reference TRBV7-2 and TRBJ1-4, reads GAGVSQSPSNKVTEKGKDVELRCDPISGHTALYWYRQSLGQGLEFLIYFQGNSAPDKSGLPSDRFSAERTGGSVSTLTIQRTQQEDSAVYLCASSLGGDEKLFFGSGTQLSVL.

The genes are TRBV27 and TRBJ2-4; 12 bases agree with TRBD2. J lost 3 bases, V lost 5 bases, and 11 bases had no gene match. Per germline, CDR1 MNHEY and CDR2 SMNVEV (reference sequence). The CDR3 has 18 amino acids. For the CDR3, the DNA is TGTGCCAGCAGTCCCTTGGGACTAGCGGGTCCCCTCAAAAACATTCAGTACTTC. Protein: CASSPLGLAGPLKNIQYF.

This clone was seen more than once but under ten times. The chain recombines TRBV19 with TRBJ2-7; TRBD1 is a possible D gene (6 bases). V was cut by 5 bases and J by 3 bases, with 11 bases left in between. CDR1 is LNHDA, CDR2 SQIVND, per germline (reference sequence). The CDR3 extends over 13 amino acids. This chain's CDR3 is CASSPDSLYEQYF. The DNA for the CDR3 is TGTGCCAGTAGTCCGGACAGTCTCTACGAGCAGTACTTC.

The V gene is TRBV5-4, the J gene TRBJ2-1, with 8 bases that match TRBD1. Germline V CDR1 and CDR2: SGHNT, YYREEE (reference sequence). This CDR3 is built from 15 residues. Losses at the gene ends were 5 bases for V and 0 bases for J; bases not matched to a gene: 4. In DNA form, the CDR3 reads TGTGCCAGCAGAGTCGACAGGGGCTCCTACAATGAGCAGTTCTTC. Translation gives CASRVDRGSYNEQFF.

V and J are TRBV27 and TRBJ2-1; no firm D call. With 3 bases removed from V and 0 bases from J, the gap between germline ends came to 3 bases. CDR3 size: 13 residues. Germline values: CDR1 MNHEY, CDR2 SMNVEV (reference sequence). The CDR3 sequence: CASSFSSYNEQFF. In DNA form, the CDR3 reads TGTGCCAGCAGTTTCAGCTCCTACAATGAGCAGTTCTTC.

This clone was seen a single time. This chain joins TRBV4-2 and TRBJ2-6, with TRBD1 as a possible D gene (6 bases). V was pared by 3 bases and J by 4 bases, with 7 bases between. The length of the CDR3 is 14 residues. Germline V gives CDR1 LGHNA, CDR2 YNFKEQ. CDR3 nucleotides: TGTGCCAGCAGCCAGAGGGGGGGGGCCAACGTCCTGACTTTC. It yields the protein CASSQRGGANVLTF.

This chain uses TRBV7-2 with TRBJ2-3, with 11 bases aligning to TRBD2. This CDR3 region has 15 residues. The V and J ends lost 6 bases and 4 bases, in that order; junction bases with no gene match: 6. Germline V CDR1 and CDR2: SGHTA, FQGNSA. The CDR3 bases are TGTGCCAGCAGTCGACTAGCGGGAAGGTCAGATACGCAGTATTTT. This sequence encodes CASSRLAGRSDTQYF. The whole variable domain, remainder taken from reference TRBV7-2 and TRBJ2-3, is GAGVSQSPSNKVTEKGKDVELRCDPISGHTALYWYRQSLGQGLEFLIYFQGNSAPDKSGLPSDRFSAERTGGSVSTLTIQRTQQEDSAVYLCASSRLAGRSDTQYFGPGTRLTVL.

The CDR3 spells CAWRLRDRDNEQFF. The CDR3, as DNA: TGTGCCTGGAGACTCCGGGACAGGGACAATGAGCAGTTCTTC. This chain joins TRBV30 and TRBJ2-1, with 9 nucleotides matching TRBD1. Germline V gives CDR1 GTSNPN, CDR2 SVGIG (reference sequence). The ends lost 3 bases at V and 5 bases at J; junction bases unmatched: 5. This CDR3 contains 14 residues.

V is TRBV6-5 and J is TRBJ1-2; 7 positions agree with TRBD1. V lost 7 bases, J lost 4 bases, and 6 bases stayed unmatched. Germline V gene lookup returns CDR1 MNHEY and CDR2 SVGAGI. The CDR3 runs to 13 residues. The CDR3 here is CASIPTGTYGYTF. In DNA, the CDR3 is TGTGCCAGCATCCCGACAGGGACCTATGGCTACACCTTC.

This clone came up a few times. The J gene is TRBJ2-7, the V gene TRBV18, with 13 bases identical to TRBD2. Germline loops: CDR1 KGHSH, CDR2 LQKENI. With V trimmed by 3 bases and J by 5 bases, 4 bases remained unmatched. The CDR3 is 15 amino acids. The CDR3: CASSPGLAGFDEQYF. CDR3 bases: TGTGCCAGCTCACCGGGACTAGCGGGATTCGACGAGCAGTACTTC.

The chain carries TRBV25-1 and TRBJ2-5, with 7 bases fitting TRBD1. After removal of 5 bases from V and 4 bases from J, the junction contained 10 bases not matched to a gene. This CDR3 region has 15 residues. Germline V lookup: CDR1 MGHDK, CDR2 SYGVNS. Here the CDR3 DNA reads TGTGCCAGCAGTTTGACAGGGAATTTATTAGAGACCCAGTACTTC. Amino acids: CASSLTGNLLETQYF.

The rearrangement links TRBV2 to TRBJ2-7, with 11 nucleotides matching TRBD2. Germline V gene sequence: CDR1 SNHLY, CDR2 FYNNEI. With V trimmed by 2 bases and J by 0 bases, 9 bases remained unmatched. The CDR3 extends over 18 amino acids. CDR3 loop: CASSEWGGLAESSYEQYF. CDR3 sequence (DNA): TGTGCCAGCAGTGAATGGGGGGGACTAGCGGAGAGCTCCTACGAGCAGTACTTC.

The chain combines TRBV10-1 with TRBJ2-5; 11 nucleotides align to TRBD2. Germline trimming cut 4 bases from V and 1 base from J; bases unmatched to any gene: 5. Germline V CDR1 and CDR2: WNHNN, SYGVQD (reference sequence). The CDR3 sequence is 16 residues long. The CDR3 nucleotides are TGCGCCAGCAGTGCCGGGACTAGCGGAGTCCAAGAGACCCAGTACTTC. This translates into CASSAGTSGVQETQYF.

This sequence joins TRBV6-2 or TRBV6-3 and TRBJ2-7, with 8 bases aligning to TRBD1. The CDR3 length is 15 residues. V was clipped by 6 bases and J by 0 bases; unmatched bases: 7. Germline V CDR1 and CDR2: MNHEY, SVGEGT. CDR3 in DNA: TGTGCCAGCAGCCACGCCGGGACAGGCTCCTACGAGCAGTACTTC. Its protein product is CASSHAGTGSYEQYF.

This chain links TRBV3-1 (or the pseudogene TRBV3-2) with TRBJ2-1, with D perhaps matching TRBD2 (8 bases). The CDR3 totals 19 residues. The germline V and J ends were trimmed by 4 bases and 8 bases, with 30 bases remaining between them. The germline V gene has CDR1 LGHDT and CDR2 YNNKEL (reference sequence). CDR3 in DNA: TGTGCCAGCAGCCCCAGGGGGGAAAGCGGGAGACGGCTTCGGTATGAGCAGTTCTTC. Its translation: CASSPRGESGRRLRYEQFF.